This T cell receptor beta chain originates from a study of T cell responses to AZD1222 COVID-19 vaccine. Study information: Pooling was applied to second doses at about 4 or about 12 weeks.

This table comes from immunoSEQ multiplex PCR, and its TCRdb copy is limited to in-frame clones, with some not included. The sample records under 130,000 clones, around nine tenths being singletons. As for this clone: Its matching antigen is unknown.

The study's findings and limits: Clonal diversity was possibly underestimated, and white British individuals and females predominated among donors. Spike-specific TCR breadth and depth grew following two AZD1222 doses. The peak T cell response came first, and repertoires were sampled only after it.

V dropped 3 bases and J dropped 9 bases, with 16 bases sitting between them. The CDR3 consists of 15 residues. CDR1 is SGHKS and CDR2 is YYEKEE in the germline V gene (reference sequence). This chain joins TRBV5-5 and TRBJ1-6; D not resolved. This material consisted of peripheral blood, taken on day 0 of AZD1222 vaccination. The clonotype originates from an adult in good health. The CDR3 DNA follows: TGTGCCAGCAGCTGGACGGGAAATATGGGTTCACCCCTCCACTTT. This encodes CASSWTGNMGSPLHF.